These 20 T cell receptor beta chains came from one sample sequenced in a study of T cell repertoires in aging, cancer and after chemotherapy. Multiplex touch-down PCR with TRB-A/B primers amplified rearranged V-D-J TRB sequences. TCRdb reprocessed the multiplex PCR reads via MiXCR and lists one record per CDR3 protein. The sample has about 14,000 distinct CDR3 sequences, about 25% seen once. The template was genomic DNA from peripheral blood, not RNA. Sequenced input: blood. These receptors originate from a human donor in good health.

Written as DNA, the CDR3 is TGCGCCAGCAGCTTGAACGAGCGGGGAAACACCATATATTTT. This translates into CASSLNERGNTIYF. The chain combines TRBV5-1 with TRBJ1-3, with unresolved D. CDR1 is SGHRS, CDR2 YFSETQ, per germline. There are 14 residues in the CDR3. V was pared by 1 base and J by 4 bases, with 9 bases between.

The CDR3 is CASSLGTGIHEQYF. CDR3 in DNA: TGTGCCAGCAGCTTAGGGACAGGGATCCACGAGCAGTACTTC. The rearrangement links TRBV7-3 to TRBJ2-7; 9 nucleotides line up with TRBD1. The germline gives CDR1 SGHTA, CDR2 FQGTGA. The CDR3 is made up of 14 amino acids. V dropped 2 bases and J dropped 5; count of bases not matched to a gene: 4.

The rearrangement uses TRBV5-1 and TRBJ2-7; D is uncertain. The V gene's germline CDR1 is SGHRS and CDR2 YFSETQ. Trimming cost V 0 bases and J 3 bases, with 7 bases left between them. There are 13 residues in the CDR3. For the CDR3, the DNA is TGCGCCAGCAGCTTGGTTCGCGGCTACGAGCAGTACTTC. This translates into CASSLVRGYEQYF.

The chain combines TRBV19 with TRBJ2-7; TRBD1 agrees at 10 bases. V gave up 9 bases and J gave up 6 bases; unmatched junction bases: 8. Looked up from germline, CDR1 is LNHDA and CDR2 is SQIVND (reference sequence). The length of the CDR3 is 13 residues. CDR3 sequence: CASRDRGPVEQYF. The CDR3, as DNA: TGTGCCAGCCGGGACAGGGGCCCCGTCGAGCAGTACTTC.

The chain is built from TRBV6-1 and TRBJ2-1; D might be TRBD1 (5 bases). The V gene's germline CDR1 is MNHNS and CDR2 SASEGT. The CDR3 extends over 14 amino acids. Trimming pared 6 bases from V and 4 bases from J, leaving 13 bases between. The CDR3 spells CASSRGADYNEQFF. CDR3 DNA: TGTGCCAGCAGCCGTGGGGCGGATTACAATGAGCAGTTCTTC.

This clonotype was observed a handful of times. The CDR3 here is CSAGQGLLNTEAFF. As DNA, the CDR3 is TGCAGTGCCGGACAGGGACTACTGAACACTGAAGCTTTCTTT. V usage is TRBV20-1 and J usage is TRBJ1-1, with 8 bases matching TRBD1. The trim removed 6 bases at V and 0 bases at J, leaving 6 bases unmatched. In germline, CDR1 is DFQATT, CDR2 SNEGSKA (reference sequence). The CDR3 has 14 amino acids.

This clonotype was counted only a few times. CDR3 DNA: TGTGCCAGCAGTTACGGGACTAGCGGGGGGTTCAAGACCCAGTACTTC. It yields the protein CASSYGTSGGFKTQYF. The V call is TRBV6-5, the J call TRBJ2-5, with 15 bases fitting TRBD2. J was trimmed by 6 bases and V by 2 bases; bases with no gene match: 4. CDR1 is MNHEY and CDR2 is SVGAGI in the germline V gene. CDR3 length: 16 residues.

This clonotype was detected only a few times. The chain recombines TRBV30 with TRBJ1-4, with TRBD1 as a possible D gene (6 bases). The ends were cut back, 4 bases at V and 7 bases at J, with 16 bases in the middle. The CDR3 contains 14 residues. In germline, CDR1 is GTSNPN, CDR2 SVGIG (reference sequence). The CDR3 reads CAWTDVGRGEKLFF. The CDR3 nucleotides are TGTGCCTGGACAGACGTCGGCAGGGGTGAAAAACTGTTTTTT. Drawing the rest from reference TRBV30 and TRBJ1-4, the complete variable domain is SQTIHQWPATLVQPVGSPLSLECTVEGTSNPNLYWYRQAAGRGLQLLFYSVGIGQISSEVPQNLSASRPQDRQFILSSKKLLLSDSGFYLCAWTDVGRGEKLFFGSGTQLSVL.

This chain links TRBV6-1 with TRBJ2-3; 7 bases match TRBD2. The J segment lost 3 bases and the V segment lost 1 base, leaving 7 bases of the junction unmatched. This CDR3 has 16 amino acids. CDR1 is MNHNS and CDR2 is SASEGT in the germline V gene. The CDR3 bases are TGTGCCAGCAGTGAAGGGTGGGGGGGAGAGACAGATACGCAGTATTTT. Encoded protein: CASSEGWGGETDTQYF.

The rearrangement joins TRBV7-2 to TRBJ2-3, with D perhaps TRBD2 (5 bases). Trimming removed 5 bases from V and 1 base from J, with 22 bases in between. The germline gives CDR1 SGHTA, CDR2 FQGNSA. CDR3 length equals 18 residues. Here the CDR3 DNA reads TGTGCCAGCAGCCGTCCTGGGAGCCTCCCCAGTGGCACAGATACGCAGTATTTT. It is translated as CASSRPGSLPSGTDTQYF.

This chain links TRBV2 with TRBJ1-6; 9 positions agree with TRBD1. The V and J ends lost 5 bases and 7 bases, in that order; junction bases with no gene match: 6. The CDR3 runs to 15 residues. Germline assignment: CDR1 SNHLY and CDR2 FYNNEI. This chain's CDR3 is CASSQQGAENSPLHF. The CDR3 DNA is TGTGCCAGCAGTCAACAGGGGGCAGAAAATTCACCCCTCCACTTT.

The chain combines TRBV7-2 with TRBJ2-1, with TRBD2 matching over 9 bases. The V and J ends lost 5 bases and 3 bases, in that order; junction bases with no gene match: 8. This CDR3 is 16 amino acids long. Germline lookup yields CDR1 SGHTA and CDR2 FQGNSA. The CDR3 reads CASSRSGAGGYNEQFF. CDR3 in DNA: TGTGCCAGCAGCCGCTCAGGAGCGGGGGGCTACAATGAGCAGTTCTTC.

V usage is TRBV12-3 or TRBV12-4 and J usage is TRBJ2-1; maybe TRBD2 (6 bases). The V gene lost 2 bases and the J gene lost 5 bases, with 13 bases spanning the gap. CDR3 length: 15 amino acids. DNA for the CDR3: TGTGCCAGCAGTTTATTCCTAGCGAAGAACAATGAGCAGTTCTTC. Translation gives CASSLFLAKNNEQFF.

The genes are TRBV5-1 and TRBJ2-5; D remains unclear. CDR1 SGHRS and CDR2 YFSETQ come from the germline V gene. V gave up 4 bases and J gave up 4 bases, with 14 bases separating them. The CDR3 contains 14 residues. CDR3 sequence reads: CASSPEPAGETQYF. The CDR3 bases are TGCGCCAGCAGCCCCGAGCCAGCAGGAGAGACCCAGTACTTC.

There are a few counts of this clonotype. The chain employs TRBV30 and TRBJ2-2, with D maybe TRBD1 (6 bases). This CDR3 comprises 12 residues. In germline, CDR1 is GTSNPN, CDR2 SVGIG (reference sequence). V lost 8 bases and J lost 1, with 8 bases in between. Here the CDR3 reads CARGGNTGELFF. DNA for the CDR3: TGTGCCCGAGGGGGGAACACCGGGGAGCTGTTTTTT.

This clonotype came up a few times. One end of the junction does not line up with germline, which may come from a read error. The rearrangement joins TRBV5-4 to TRBJ1-2; no clear D gene. This CDR3 is built from 14 residues. Germline loops: CDR1 SGHNT, CDR2 YYREEE (reference sequence). In DNA, the CDR3 is TGTGCCAGCAGCCGGGAGGCGGTCAACTACGGCTACACCTTC. Its protein is CASSREAVNYGYTF.

This clonotype turned up a few times. The chain combines TRBV12-3 or TRBV12-4 with TRBJ2-3; D tentatively reads TRBD1 or TRBD2 (5 bases each). The germline V and J ends were trimmed by 6 bases and 0 bases, with 10 bases remaining between them. This CDR3 is 14 amino acids long. CDR3 coding DNA: TGTGCCAGCAGGGGGTGGGGGAGCACAGATACGCAGTATTTT. It yields the protein CASRGWGSTDTQYF.

This clonotype was seen a handful of times. V usage is TRBV7-9 and J usage is TRBJ2-7; tentative D call: TRBD2 (6 bases). V was clipped by 4 bases and J by 4 bases, with 11 bases between them. CDR1 SEHNR and CDR2 FQNEAQ come from the germline V gene (reference sequence). This CDR3 is built from 13 residues. CDR3 region: CASSSRDSYEQYF. CDR3 coding DNA: TGTGCCAGCAGCTCCCGGGACTCTTACGAGCAGTACTTC.

This clonotype was seen only a few times. The rearrangement links TRBV5-1 to TRBJ2-1, with 13 bases aligning to TRBD2. The ends lost 0 bases at V and 8 bases at J; junction bases unmatched: 5. The V gene's germline CDR1 is SGHRS and CDR2 YFSETQ. The CDR3 runs to 16 residues. CDR3 DNA sequence: TGCGCCAGCAGCTTGGGCGGGACTAGCGGGGTGGATGAGCAGTTCTTC. The encoded protein is CASSLGGTSGVDEQFF.

This clonotype turned up a few times. One end of the junction fails to match germline, which may point to a read error. CDR3 sequence (DNA): TGCGCCAGCAGATTGGTTTTCGTTGCACATTACGAGCAGTACTTC. Its protein product is CASRLVFVAHYEQYF. V and J are TRBV5-1 and TRBJ2-7; D is undetermined. Looked up from germline, CDR1 is SGHRS and CDR2 is YFSETQ. The CDR3 extends over 15 amino acids.